A selection of T cell receptor beta chains follows, all from one sample in a study of CD8 T cells in ankylosing spondylitis. TCRdb processed the 5' RACE reads anew with MiXCR; each CDR3 protein has one entry. The top ten hold under 7.5% of the sample, which has 500,000 to 550,000 distinct CDR3 sequences, about 12% seen once. The sequencing sample was made of blood, either unsorted or a sorted T cell fraction (not recorded which). Receptors originate from a male donor with ankylosing spondylitis. The CDR3 runs from the conserved cysteine through the conserved F or W. The D gene is left open where the match is weak. Part of the rows lack a size; the others show once, few, many or a class for expanded clones.

j_gene,d_gene,abundance,v_gene,CDR3nt,CDR3aa
TRBJ2-7,.,.,TRBV6-2/TRBV6-3,TGTGCCAGCAGTTACACTAGGACAAGCCGCTACGAGCAGTACTTC,CASSYTRTSRYEQYF
TRBJ1-1,.,few,TRBV20-1,TGCAGTGCTAGAGATCCCCTGAACACTGAAGCTTTCTTT,CSARDPLNTEAFF
TRBJ2-2,TRBD1,few,TRBV27,TGTGCCAGCAGTTTACAGGGGGCCCCCGGGGAGCTGTTTTTT,CASSLQGAPGELFF
TRBJ1-3,.,few,TRBV12-3/TRBV12-4,TGTGCCAGCAGCCGGACATACCTTGGAAACACCATATATTTT,CASSRTYLGNTIYF
TRBJ1-1,.,few,TRBV9,TGTGCCAGCAGCGCTGCCCTATACACTGAAGCTTTCTTT,CASSAALYTEAFF
TRBJ2-7,TRBD2,.,TRBV20-1,TGCAGTGCTCTCAGCGGGAGGATCTCCTACGAGCAGTACTTC,CSALSGRISYEQYF
TRBJ1-1,.,.,TRBV24-1,TGTGCCACCAGTGATAGTTCGGTGGGTGAAGCTTTCTTT,CATSDSSVGEAFF
TRBJ2-1,TRBD2,.,TRBV15,TGTGCCACCAGCAAGGGACTAGCGGGAGACTATGAGCAGTTCTTC,CATSKGLAGDYEQFF
TRBJ1-3,.,few,TRBV5-1,TGCGCCAGCTACTCCATGAGCGGAAACACCATATATTTT,CASYSMSGNTIYF
TRBJ2-7,.,.,TRBV5-6,TGTGCCAGCACCCCAATGGGCAGGGTGTCCTACGAGCAGTACTTC,CASTPMGRVSYEQYF
TRBJ2-4,TRBD1,many,TRBV24-1,TGTGCCACCAGTGACCCTGGGACAGGGGGCAGAAACATTCAGTACTTC,CATSDPGTGGRNIQYF
TRBJ2-7,.,.,TRBV7-2,TGTGCCAGCAGCCCCAATTTAGGCGTGCAGTACTTC,CASSPNLGVQYF
TRBJ1-4,.,.,TRBV12-3/TRBV12-4,TGTGCCAGCAGTTTTTCAGGGGCGAGGGATGAAAAACTGTTTTTT,CASSFSGARDEKLFF
TRBJ1-5,.,few,TRBV29-1,TGCAGCGTTGCAGCAGCGGCTAGCAATCAGCCCCAGCATTTT,CSVAAAASNQPQHF
TRBJ1-5,.,few,TRBV12-3/TRBV12-4,TGTGCCAGCAGTGGTCAGGTAGGGGCCCCTGGGCCCCAGCATTTT,CASSGQVGAPGPQHF